What follows describes a single TCR beta chain. Using its own MiXCR run on the RT-PCR reads, TCRdb lists one record per CDR3 protein. The sample has roughly 880,000 distinct CDR3 sequences, about a sixth seen once; the top ten hold approximately 5.9%. The data are from a study of patients and donors after allogeneic stem cell transplantation. V lost 7 bases to trimming and J lost 1 base, with 18 bases between them. Germline CDR1 reads MNHEY; CDR2 reads SVGEGT. The CDR3 length is 16 residues. Sequenced sample: blood, either unsorted or a sorted T cell fraction (not recorded which). The V and J genes are TRBV6-2 or TRBV6-3 and TRBJ2-3; D is possibly TRBD2 (5 bases). The sequence came from a human donor who was either an allogeneic HSCT recipient or a stem cell or donor lymphocyte infusion donor (not recorded which). It is not recorded whose cells these are; they may come from a transplant donor. The CDR3 region has the DNA TGTGCCAGCACCATGGGCGTTTTCGGGGGCACAGATACGCAGTATTTT. Translated, it gives CASTMGVFGGTDTQYF.